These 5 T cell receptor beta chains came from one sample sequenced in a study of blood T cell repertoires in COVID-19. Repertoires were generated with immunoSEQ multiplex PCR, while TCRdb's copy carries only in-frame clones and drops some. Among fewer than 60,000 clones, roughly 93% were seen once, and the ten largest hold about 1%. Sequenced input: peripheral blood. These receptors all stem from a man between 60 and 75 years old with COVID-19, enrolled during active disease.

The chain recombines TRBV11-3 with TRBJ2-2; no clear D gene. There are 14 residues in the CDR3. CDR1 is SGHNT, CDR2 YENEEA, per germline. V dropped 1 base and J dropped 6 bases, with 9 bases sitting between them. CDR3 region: CASSLVRNSGELFF. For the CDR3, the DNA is TGTGCCAGCAGCTTAGTCAGGAATTCCGGGGAGCTGTTTTTT.

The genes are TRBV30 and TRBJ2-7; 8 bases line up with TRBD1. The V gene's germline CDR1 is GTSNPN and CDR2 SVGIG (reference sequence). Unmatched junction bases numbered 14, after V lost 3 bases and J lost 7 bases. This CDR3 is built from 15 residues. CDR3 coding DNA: TGTGCCTGGAGCATACAGGGGGTATTATCGTGGGAGCAGTACTTC. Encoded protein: CAWSIQGVLSWEQYF.

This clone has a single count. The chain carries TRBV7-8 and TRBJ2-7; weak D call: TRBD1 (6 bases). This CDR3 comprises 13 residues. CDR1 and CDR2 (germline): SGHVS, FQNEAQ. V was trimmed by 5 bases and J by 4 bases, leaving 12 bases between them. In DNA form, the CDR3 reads TGTGCCAGCAGCCAAAGGACAGAATACGAGCAGTACTTC. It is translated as CASSQRTEYEQYF. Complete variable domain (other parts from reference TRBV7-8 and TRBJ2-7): GAGVSQSPRYKVAKRGQDVALRCDPISGHVSLFWYQQALGQGPEFLTYFQNEAQLDKSGLPSDRFFAERPEGSVSTLKIQRTQQEDSAVYLCASSQRTEYEQYFGPGTRLTVT.

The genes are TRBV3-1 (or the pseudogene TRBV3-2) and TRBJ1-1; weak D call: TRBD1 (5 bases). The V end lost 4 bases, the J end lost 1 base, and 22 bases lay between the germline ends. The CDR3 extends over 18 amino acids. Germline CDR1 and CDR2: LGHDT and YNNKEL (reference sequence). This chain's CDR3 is CASSPKRRGRATNTEAFF. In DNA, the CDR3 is TGTGCCAGCAGCCCCAAACGTAGGGGCAGGGCCACGAACACTGAAGCTTTCTTT.

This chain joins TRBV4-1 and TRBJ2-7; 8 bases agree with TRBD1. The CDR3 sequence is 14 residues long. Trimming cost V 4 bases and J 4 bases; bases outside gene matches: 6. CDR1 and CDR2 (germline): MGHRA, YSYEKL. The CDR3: CASSPTQGEYEQYF. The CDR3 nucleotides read TGCGCCAGCAGCCCTACACAGGGGGAATACGAGCAGTACTTC.